Sequencing of this TCR beta chain was carried out in a study of beta chain features in type 1 diabetes. In the study overall: There were approximately 100 million sorted cells examined across all samples. General observations from the study: TCRB CDR3s were moderately but significantly shorter in Type 1 diabetes patients in all four CD4+ subsets.

This CDR3 is 16 amino acids long. V lost 4 bases and J lost 0; bases outside the gene matches: 6. CDR1 MGHDK and CDR2 SYGVNS come from the germline V gene. Every isolated RNA sample was fully reverse transcribed, so sequencing captured expressed TCRB transcripts. Libraries were prepared by immunoSEQ multiplex PCR; TCRdb keeps only in-frame clonotypes and omits some of them. The sample has under 350,000 clones, around 22% seen once. Remarks on this clone: Its antigen remains unknown.

V and J are TRBV25-1 and TRBJ2-1; 7 bases align to TRBD2. The clonotype comes from a woman aged 25 to 45 with type 1 diabetes. The source material was naive CD4+ T cells from blood. The CDR3 DNA sequence: TGTGCCAGCAGTGCGGCAGCGGGACGCTCCTACAATGAGCAGTTCTTC. Its translation is CASSAAAGRSYNEQFF.